This paragraph covers one T cell receptor beta chain sequence. The V gene lost 3 bases and the J gene lost 2 bases, with 12 bases spanning the gap. The CDR3 consists of 15 residues. The V gene's germline CDR1 is SGHVS and CDR2 FQNEAQ. The source of the sample is a study of blood T cell repertoires in COVID-19. About the study: Samples came from the United States, Italy and Spain, spanning acute and convalescent COVID-19. In each case, the material was cDNA or gDNA derived from T cells, B-cell-depleted T cells, or PBMCs.

Original methodology: Using reference gene primer amplification, nucleated cell counts were estimated. Sequenced by immunoSEQ multiplex PCR; TCRdb stores in-frame clones only, minus some. V and J calls and clone size come straight from that table; D and trimming were deduced from the DNA. The sample includes 60,000 to 85,000 clones, roughly 84% seen only once; the top ten take 29%. The sequenced sample was peripheral blood. The chain joins TRBV7-8 to TRBJ2-3; tentative D call: TRBD1 (6 bases). The receptor comes from a woman of 80 years or more with active or convalescent COVID-19. CDR3 DNA: TGTGCCAGCAGCTTTAGACAGGACTTCACAGATACGCAGTATTTT. Translating it yields CASSFRQDFTDTQYF.